The 32 T cell receptor beta chains given below trace back to one sample, sequenced in a study of shared clonotypes between healthy human individuals. Some clones are missing from TCRdb's copy, which holds only in-frame ones; the method was immunoSEQ multiplex PCR. The sample lists under 2,500,000 clones, approximately 96% occurring once. The sequencing sample was made of naive CD4+ T cells sorted from blood. Subset reported: CD45RA+ positively selected. The receptors stem from a man aged 18 to 29 in good health.

The chain joins TRBV7-8 to TRBJ2-3; 14 nucleotides agree with TRBD2. Germline-derived CDR1 and CDR2 are SGHVS and FQNEAQ. CDR3 length: 17 residues. The J segment lost 2 bases and the V segment lost 4 bases, leaving 5 bases of the junction unmatched. CDR3 residues: CASSSRLAGGPTDTQYF. The DNA for the CDR3 is TGTGCCAGCAGCTCGCGACTAGCGGGAGGGCCCACAGATACGCAGTATTTT. The full variable domain, rest sourced from reference TRBV7-8 and TRBJ2-3, is GAGVSQSPRYKVAKRGQDVALRCDPISGHVSLFWYQQALGQGPEFLTYFQNEAQLDKSGLPSDRFFAERPEGSVSTLKIQRTQQEDSAVYLCASSSRLAGGPTDTQYFGPGTRLTVL.

The chain combines TRBV7-6 with TRBJ2-7; 8 nucleotides agree with TRBD1. Germline trimming cut 2 bases from V and 0 bases from J; bases unmatched to any gene: 18. Germline V lookup: CDR1 SGHVS, CDR2 FNYEAQ. The CDR3 runs 20 residues. The CDR3 DNA reads as TGTGCCAGCAGCTTACTCTATGGGGCAGGGGGCGCGGGGAGCTCCTACGAGCAGTACTTC. It yields the protein CASSLLYGAGGAGSSYEQYF.

For this clone: A junction boundary mismatches the germline segment, possibly from a read error. V and J are TRBV6-5 and TRBJ2-7; D might be TRBD1 (5 bases). Germline V gives CDR1 MNHEY, CDR2 SVGAGI. CDR3 length: 12 amino acids. The CDR3 DNA follows: TGTGCCAGCAGTTACCCCAAGGGGTCACAGGTCTTC. This sequence encodes CASSYPKGSQVF.

The CDR3 nucleotides read TGTGCCAGCTCACCGACTGACAGCATGAACACTGAAGCTTTCTTT. This codes for CASSPTDSMNTEAFF. This chain connects TRBV18 to TRBJ1-1; perhaps TRBD1 as D (5 bases). Germline lookup yields CDR1 KGHSH and CDR2 LQKENI. This CDR3 has 15 amino acids. V dropped 3 bases and J dropped 0 bases, with 11 bases sitting between them.

Turning to this clone: Within the sample, other DNA sequences also encode this same CDR3. The chain joins TRBV9 to TRBJ2-3; the D is unclear. CDR3 size: 12 residues. CDR1 SGDLS and CDR2 YYNGEE come from the germline V gene. The ends were cut back, 4 bases at V and 3 bases at J, with 6 bases in the middle. DNA for the CDR3: TGTGCCAGCAGCCTCTTGACAGATACGCAGTATTTT. Amino acids: CASSLLTDTQYF.

The sample holds one count of this clone. The chain has TRBV5-4 and TRBJ2-5, with TRBD1 as a possible D gene (5 bases). CDR1 and CDR2 from the germline V gene are SGHNT and YYREEE (reference sequence). Trimming removed 0 bases at V and 0 bases at J, with 18 bases between. CDR3 length: 18 residues. The CDR3: CASSLVFGRQGDQETQYF. The CDR3 DNA follows: TGTGCCAGCAGCTTGGTGTTCGGGCGCCAAGGGGACCAAGAGACCCAGTACTTC. Full variable domain (remainder filled in from reference TRBV5-4 and TRBJ2-5): ETGVTQSPTHLIKTRGQQVTLRCSSQSGHNTVSWYQQALGQGPQFIFQYYREEENGRGNFPPRFSGLQFPNYSSELNVNALELDDSALYLCASSLVFGRQGDQETQYFGPGTRLLVL.

The V call is TRBV10-3, the J call TRBJ1-5; D ambiguous. Trimming stripped 0 bases from V and 1 base from J, with 13 bases between. Germline V gene sequence: CDR1 ENHRY, CDR2 SYGVKD. This CDR3 is built from 17 residues. CDR3 sequence (DNA): TGTGCCATCAGTGAGTCGTTGGCCCACCTAAGCAATCAGCCCCAGCATTTT. Protein: CAISESLAHLSNQPQHF.

The J gene is TRBJ2-7, the V gene TRBV11-2, with TRBD2 as a possible D gene (5 bases). The germline V gene has CDR1 SGHAT and CDR2 FQNNGV. CDR3 length: 16 residues. V gave up 7 bases and J gave up 0 bases, with 19 bases separating them. CDR3 sequence (DNA): TGTGCCAGCACTCCCCTTGGGGAGCATAACTCCTACGAGCAGTACTTC. Translated, it gives CASTPLGEHNSYEQYF.

V is TRBV5-6 and J is TRBJ2-2; TRBD2 might be the D (5 bases). CDR1 is SGHDT and CDR2 is YYEEEE in the germline V gene. The CDR3 consists of 15 residues. Trimming shortened V by 4 bases and J by 6 bases, and 16 bases separated the two germline ends. CDR3 nucleotide sequence: TGTGCCAGCAGCCCCCCAACTAGTAACCCCGGGGAGCTGTTTTTT. This gives the protein CASSPPTSNPGELFF. The full variable domain, its missing parts supplied by reference TRBV5-6 and TRBJ2-2, is DAGVTQSPTHLIKTRGQQVTLRCSPKSGHDTVSWYQQALGQGPQFIFQYYEEEERQRGNFPDRFSGHQFPNYSSELNVNALLLGDSALYLCASSPPTSNPGELFFGEGSRLTVL.

The chain joins TRBV10-1 to TRBJ2-7, with 7 bases that match TRBD1. Germline CDR1 WNHNN, CDR2 SYGVQD (reference sequence). Trimming at V came to 5 bases and at J to 9 bases, leaving 10 bases not matched to a gene. This CDR3 has 13 residues. The CDR3 is CASSRDSFLGQYF. DNA for the CDR3: TGCGCCAGCAGTCGGGACAGTTTTTTGGGGCAGTACTTC.

Remarks on this clone: This same CDR3 is encoded by further DNA sequences in the sample. The chain recombines TRBV6-6 with TRBJ1-5; D gene ambiguous. Germline CDR1 and CDR2: MNHNY and SVGAGI (reference sequence). CDR3 length equals 13 residues. Trimming removed 5 bases from V and 0 bases from J, with 5 bases in between. The CDR3 sequence is CASSRDSNQPQHF. The CDR3 DNA reads TGTGCCAGCAGTCGAGATAGCAATCAGCCCCAGCATTTT.

The chain uses TRBV5-1 and TRBJ2-1, with 9 bases aligning to TRBD1. Per germline, CDR1 SGHRS and CDR2 YFSETQ. Trimming took 0 bases from V and 8 from J; bases not matched to a gene: 9. The CDR3 contains 16 residues. Here the CDR3 reads CASSLDRGQLWDEQFF. The CDR3 region has the DNA TGCGCCAGCAGCTTGGACAGGGGGCAGCTGTGGGATGAGCAGTTCTTC. The full variable domain, completed using reference TRBV5-1 and TRBJ2-1, is KAGVTQTPRYLIKTRGQQVTLSCSPISGHRSVSWYQQTPGQGLQFLFEYFSETQRNKGNFPGRFSGRQFSNSRSEMNVSTLELGDSALYLCASSLDRGQLWDEQFFGPGTRLTVL.

This chain uses TRBV5-1 with TRBJ1-6; tentatively, D is TRBD1 (6 bases). Germline V gene lookup returns CDR1 SGHRS and CDR2 YFSETQ. The CDR3 has 17 amino acids. Trimming pared 4 bases from V and 4 bases from J, leaving 18 bases between. The CDR3 sequence is CASSPTGSEGYNSPLHF. CDR3 in DNA: TGCGCCAGCAGCCCTACAGGGTCGGAGGGTTATAATTCACCCCTCCACTTT.

The chain uses TRBV15 and TRBJ1-2; 7 bases agree with TRBD1. This CDR3 has 15 residues. Trimming cost V 1 base and J 7 bases; bases outside gene matches: 9. Germline V lookup: CDR1 LNHNV, CDR2 YYDKDF (reference sequence). The CDR3 spells CATSRAGQDNRGYTF. The CDR3 bases are TGTGCCACCAGCAGAGCAGGACAGGACAATCGTGGCTACACCTTC. Full variable domain (missing parts from reference TRBV15 and TRBJ1-2): DAMVIQNPRYQVTQFGKPVTLSCSQTLNHNVMYWYQQKSSQAPKLLFHYYDKDFNNEADTPDNFQSRRPNTSFCFLDIRSPGLGDTAMYLCATSRAGQDNRGYTFGSGTRLTVV.

The chain carries TRBV7-9 and TRBJ1-1, with D possibly matching TRBD1 (6 bases). CDR1 is SEHNR and CDR2 is FQNEAQ in the germline V gene (reference sequence). Trimming took 0 bases from V and 4 from J, leaving 6 bases between them. CDR3 length: 13 residues. CDR3 region: CASSLATGTEAFF. The CDR3 DNA is TGTGCCAGCAGCTTAGCGACAGGCACTGAAGCTTTCTTT.

Note on this clone: Within the sample, other DNA sequences also encode this same CDR3. This sequence joins TRBV29-1 and TRBJ2-2, with D unresolved. Trimming removed 5 bases at V and 6 bases at J, with 7 bases between. Per the germline V gene, CDR1 is SQVTM and CDR2 is ANQGSEA. The CDR3 consists of 11 residues. The CDR3 nucleotides are TGCAGCGTTCGAGGCGCCGGGGAGCTGTTTTTT. Translated: CSVRGAGELFF.

The genes are TRBV30 and TRBJ2-7; no clear D. V lost 2 bases to trimming and J lost 5 bases, with 13 bases between them. Germline CDR1 reads GTSNPN; CDR2 reads SVGIG (reference sequence). The CDR3 length is 13 residues. CDR3 nucleotide sequence: TGTGCCTGGAGTATAGGTATTCGCGACGAGCAGTACTTC. This translates into CAWSIGIRDEQYF.

The chain uses TRBV28 and TRBJ1-1, with 8 bases lining up with TRBD1. Per the germline V gene, CDR1 is MDHEN and CDR2 is SYDVKM. This CDR3 is 15 amino acids long. The chain's CDR3 is CATSGGAAGSTEAFF. In DNA, the CDR3 is TGTGCTACCTCAGGGGGCGCAGCCGGAAGCACTGAAGCTTTCTTT.

The rearrangement joins TRBV5-1 to TRBJ2-7; D tentatively reads TRBD1 or TRBD2 (5 bases each). Germline values: CDR1 SGHRS, CDR2 YFSETQ. The V end lost 4 bases, the J end lost 3 bases, and 14 bases lay between the germline ends. This CDR3 is 14 amino acids long. The CDR3 is CASSRGPGSYEQYF. In DNA form, the CDR3 reads TGCGCCAGCAGCCGTGGGCCAGGGAGCTACGAGCAGTACTTC.

V is TRBV4-1 and J is TRBJ2-7; D may be TRBD1 (6 bases). V lost 4 bases and J lost 0, with 16 bases in between. The length of the CDR3 is 16 residues. The germline V gene has CDR1 MGHRA and CDR2 YSYEKL. This chain's CDR3 is CASSLTQGPSSYEQYF. The DNA of the CDR3 is TGCGCCAGCAGCCTCACGCAGGGGCCGAGCTCCTACGAGCAGTACTTC.

This clone was seen once. The chain uses TRBV7-9 and TRBJ1-6; weak D call: TRBD1 (5 bases). CDR3 length: 15 amino acids. Trimming took off 4 bases at V and 6 bases at J, with 13 bases between the two ends. Germline lookup yields CDR1 SEHNR and CDR2 FQNEAQ (reference sequence). CDR3 bases: TGTGCCAGCAGCTCACCCGGGACGGCTAATTCACCCCTCCACTTT. Amino acids: CASSSPGTANSPLHF.

The chain combines TRBV28 with TRBJ1-1; 10 nucleotides align to TRBD1. Germline loops: CDR1 MDHEN, CDR2 SYDVKM. V shed 10 bases and J 0 bases; nucleotides not matched to a gene: 5. The CDR3 runs to 14 residues. CDR3 nucleotides: TGTGCCACCCTTGACAGGGGGCTGAACACTGAAGCTTTCTTT. Translating it yields CATLDRGLNTEAFF. The variable domain in full, with the rest retrieved from reference TRBV28 and TRBJ1-1, is DVKVTQSSRYLVKRTGEKVFLECVQDMDHENMFWYRQDPGLGLRLIYFSYDVKMKEKGDIPEGYSVSREKKERFSLILESASTNQTSMYLCATLDRGLNTEAFFGQGTRLTVV.

The chain employs TRBV6-5 and TRBJ1-6; no definite D call. The V gene lost 3 bases and the J gene lost 10 bases, with 13 bases spanning the gap. Germline CDR1 is MNHEY and CDR2 is SVGAGI. This CDR3 comprises 14 residues. The CDR3 coding sequence is TGTGCCAGCAGTTATTCCTCCGTGGGGTCACCCCTCCACTTT. This codes for CASSYSSVGSPLHF.

The chain joins TRBV30 to TRBJ1-5; 8 bases line up with TRBD1. Per germline, CDR1 GTSNPN and CDR2 SVGIG (reference sequence). This CDR3 contains 16 residues. With V trimmed by 1 base and J by 2 bases, 7 bases remained unmatched. The CDR3 is CAWSGGQGWGNQPQHF. For the CDR3, the DNA is TGTGCCTGGAGTGGAGGACAGGGATGGGGCAATCAGCCCCAGCATTTT.

The chain links TRBV19 to TRBJ2-1; 7 bases agree with TRBD2. V lost 4 bases, J lost 3 bases, and 9 bases stayed unmatched. There are 16 residues in the CDR3. Per germline, CDR1 LNHDA and CDR2 SQIVND (reference sequence). The CDR3: CASSSPLARGYNEQFF. The CDR3 DNA follows: TGTGCCAGTAGTAGCCCACTAGCGAGAGGCTACAATGAGCAGTTCTTC.

Concerning this clone itself: The sample carries other DNA sequences with the same CDR3. The chain carries TRBV5-1 and TRBJ2-5, with D possibly TRBD1 on 6 matching bases. Germline V gene data show CDR1 as SGHRS and CDR2 as YFSETQ. V was trimmed by 4 bases and J by 3 bases, leaving 10 bases between them. This CDR3 contains 13 residues. The CDR3 region has the DNA TGCGCCAGCAGCAGTAGACAGGAAGAGACCCAGTACTTC. It specifies CASSSRQEETQYF.

This chain joins TRBV11-3 and TRBJ2-1; D gene ambiguous. Germline V gene sequence: CDR1 SGHNT, CDR2 YENEEA. This CDR3 is 12 amino acids long. The V end was cut by 0 bases, the J end by 10 bases, with 7 bases between. The CDR3 DNA reads TGTGCCAGCAGCTTAGATGGGTCGGAGCAGTTCTTC. Protein sequence: CASSLDGSEQFF.

This rearrangement joins TRBV14 to TRBJ1-6; D not resolved. There are 13 residues in the CDR3. CDR1 and CDR2 (germline): SGHDN, FVKESK. Between the trimmed V and J ends, which lost 4 bases and 11 bases, there was a span of 12 bases. CDR3 bases: TGTGCCAGCAGCCCCAACCCAAGCCCACCCCTCCACTTT. This encodes CASSPNPSPPLHF.

J is TRBJ2-7 and V is TRBV2; no definite D call. Trimming removed 6 bases at V and 0 bases at J, with 12 bases between. Germline assignment: CDR1 SNHLY and CDR2 FYNNEI. The CDR3 is 14 residues long. The DNA for the CDR3 is TGTGCCAGCAGGTGGCAGTCGAGCTCCTACGAGCAGTACTTC. It codes for CASRWQSSSYEQYF.

This clone was recorded once. This sample also contains other DNA sequences that code for the same CDR3. V gene TRBV5-1 combines with J gene TRBJ1-1; tentative D call: TRBD1 (6 bases). The germline V and J ends were trimmed by 2 bases and 5 bases, with 7 bases remaining between them. The CDR3 length is 12 residues. Germline V CDR1 and CDR2: SGHRS, YFSETQ. The CDR3 reads CASSFQGTEAFF. CDR3 coding DNA: TGCGCCAGCAGCTTCCAGGGGACTGAAGCTTTCTTT.

This clone was seen a single time. The V gene is TRBV5-1, the J gene TRBJ2-7, with 10 bases that match TRBD2. Looked up from germline, CDR1 is SGHRS and CDR2 is YFSETQ. There are 16 residues in the CDR3. The trim removed 4 bases at V and 2 bases at J, leaving 9 bases unmatched. In DNA, the CDR3 is TGCGCCAGCAGCCCCAGGACTAGCGGAGGGCCCTACGAGCAGTACTTC. It yields the protein CASSPRTSGGPYEQYF.

This chain joins TRBV30 and TRBJ2-7, with TRBD2 matching over 10 bases. J was trimmed by 3 bases and V by 3 bases; bases with no gene match: 5. CDR1 is GTSNPN, CDR2 SVGIG, per germline (reference sequence). The CDR3 contains 14 residues. CDR3 DNA: TGTGCCTGGAGAGCCCGGACTAGCGGCTACGAGCAGTACTTC. Protein: CAWRARTSGYEQYF.